A single sample gave rise to the 20 T cell receptor beta chains below, sequenced in a study of T cell repertoires in cytomegalovirus infection. TCRdb re-derived calls from the reads in MiXCR, one entry per CDR3 protein. The sample holds approximately 990,000 distinct CDR3 sequences, around 30% seen once. Their antigens are not known. Source: cultured CD8+ T cells from PBMCs, taken from culture after CMV antigen stimulation. These receptors all stem from a human donor in good health (CMV status not recorded). Some clones in this sample may be carry-over from other donors' samples.

Only a few counts were recorded for this clonotype. The rearrangement joins TRBV28 to TRBJ2-5; 7 bases align to TRBD2. Germline V lookup: CDR1 MDHEN, CDR2 SYDVKM. The J segment lost 5 bases and the V segment lost 5 bases, leaving 17 bases of the junction unmatched. The CDR3 is 17 amino acids. CDR3 DNA sequence: TGTGCCAGCAGTAACCCTACGGCCGGGGGGTTTTTGGAGACCCAGTACTTC. Its protein is CASSNPTAGGFLETQYF.

V and J are TRBV5-4 and TRBJ2-7; 9 positions match TRBD1. The germline V gene has CDR1 SGHNT and CDR2 YYREEE (reference sequence). J was trimmed by 6 bases and V by 4 bases; bases with no gene match: 2. This CDR3 has 12 amino acids. The CDR3 here is CASSRTGAEQYF. Here the CDR3 DNA reads TGTGCCAGCAGCCGGACAGGGGCCGAGCAGTACTTC.

This clonotype occurred a few times. The chain couples TRBV6-6 to TRBJ2-7; D not resolved. CDR3 size: 10 residues. Germline V gene data show CDR1 as MNHNY and CDR2 as SVGAGI (reference sequence). Trimming stripped 4 bases from V and 6 bases from J, with 4 bases between. Written as DNA, the CDR3 is TGTGCCAGCAGTTCCCTCGAGCAGTACTTC. Translated, it gives CASSSLEQYF.

This clonotype was counted between two and nine times. CDR3 nucleotides: TGTGCCACCAGCAGACCTCCCCGAGATATGAGAGAGACCCAGTACTTC. It translates to CATSRPPRDMRETQYF. The chain employs TRBV15 and TRBJ2-5, with D uncertain. V was shortened by 2 bases and J by 4 bases, with 17 bases between the two germline ends. Germline-derived CDR1 and CDR2 are LNHNV and YYDKDF (reference sequence). This CDR3 is 16 amino acids long.

This clonotype came up a few times. This chain links TRBV12-3 or TRBV12-4 with TRBJ2-4, with no clear D. This CDR3 comprises 13 residues. Deletions cut 3 bases from V and 7 bases from J, with 10 bases between. This CDR3 reads CASSFSRVNIQYF. As DNA, the CDR3 is TGTGCCAGCAGTTTTTCCCGGGTCAACATTCAGTACTTC.

This clonotype was observed a single time. The rearrangement joins TRBV27 to TRBJ1-5; D not certain. Germline V gene data show CDR1 as MNHEY and CDR2 as SMNVEV (reference sequence). The CDR3 has 15 residues. Trimming cost V 5 bases and J 3 bases, with 14 bases left between them. CDR3 in amino acids: CASSNGRVHNQPQHF. CDR3 bases: TGTGCCAGCAGTAACGGACGGGTGCACAATCAGCCCCAGCATTTT.

The chain is built from TRBV13 and TRBJ2-7, with TRBD1 as a possible D gene (6 bases). V was trimmed by 5 bases and J by 0 bases, leaving 11 bases between them. This CDR3 is built from 14 residues. Germline assignment: CDR1 PRHDT and CDR2 FYEKMQ (reference sequence). Written as DNA, the CDR3 is TGTGCCAGCAGCCCCCCAGGGGACTCCTACGAGCAGTACTTC. Its protein is CASSPPGDSYEQYF.

The gene calls are TRBV10-3 and TRBJ2-2; TRBD2 is a possible D gene (5 bases). Looked up from germline, CDR1 is ENHRY and CDR2 is SYGVKD. V gave up 5 bases and J gave up 2 bases, with 15 bases separating them. This CDR3 comprises 16 residues. For the CDR3, the DNA is TGTGCCATCAGTTTGGAGTCCCGGGAAAACACCGGGGAGCTGTTTTTT. This sequence encodes CAISLESRENTGELFF.

Only a few counts were recorded for this clonotype. The rearrangement links TRBV6-2 or TRBV6-3 to TRBJ1-1; D remains ambiguous. The germline gives CDR1 MNHEY, CDR2 SVGEGT. Trimming removed 8 bases from V and 2 bases from J, with 21 bases in between. This CDR3 has 16 residues. CDR3: CASGYHLSGFNTEAFF. CDR3 in DNA: TGTGCCAGCGGATATCACCTGTCAGGTTTTAACACTGAAGCTTTCTTT.

This chain links TRBV12-3 or TRBV12-4 with TRBJ1-2; D not resolved. Trimming pared 6 bases from V and 5 bases from J, leaving 16 bases between. The CDR3 has 14 amino acids. The CDR3 sequence: CASSAETVFYGYTF. CDR3 nucleotide sequence: TGTGCCAGCAGCGCGGAAACAGTCTTTTATGGCTACACCTTC.

On this clonotype: A much larger clone lies a single base off, so this may be a read error. The rearrangement uses TRBV7-6 and TRBJ2-3; 9 positions match TRBD2. The V gene's germline CDR1 is SGHVS and CDR2 FNYEAQ. The CDR3 covers 16 residues. With 7 bases clipped from V and 2 bases from J, the junction kept 10 bases outside the gene matches. For the CDR3, the DNA is TGTGCCAGCACCTGGAGGGAGCGGGGGGTCACAGATACGCAGTATTTT. It translates to CASTWRERGVTDTQYF.

J is TRBJ1-2 and V is TRBV19; D is uncertain. CDR1 and CDR2 from the germline V gene are LNHDA and SQIVND (reference sequence). The germline V and J ends were trimmed by 5 bases and 4 bases, with 14 bases remaining between them. There are 14 residues in the CDR3. The CDR3 bases are TGTGCCAGTAGTTACACAGTATACTCCTATGGCTACACCTTC. This codes for CASSYTVYSYGYTF.

Details on this clonotype: Sequence at one end of the junction differs from germline and may be a read error. The chain recombines TRBV19 with TRBJ1-1, with no clear D. CDR1 is LNHDA, CDR2 SQIVND, per germline (reference sequence). This CDR3 has 19 residues. CDR3 loop: CAGSIDHGQAALLNTEAFF. The CDR3 region has the DNA TGTGCCGGTAGTATAGATCATGGGCAGGCCGCTCTGCTGAACACTGAAGCTTTCTTT.

The table lists this clonotype with many counts. The rearrangement joins TRBV7-6 to TRBJ2-2; the D is unclear. Between the trimmed V and J ends, which lost 5 bases and 7 bases, there was a span of 5 bases. The CDR3 sequence is 11 residues long. The germline CDR1 and CDR2 sequences are SGHVS and FNYEAQ. The CDR3 reads CASSLYGELFF. The CDR3 DNA reads TGTGCCAGCAGCCTCTACGGGGAGCTGTTTTTT.

The chain employs TRBV11-3 and TRBJ2-1; 14 bases match TRBD2. The junction had 5 bases not matched to a gene; V was cut back by 2 bases and J by 8 bases. Germline assignment: CDR1 SGHNT and CDR2 YENEEA. The CDR3 covers 16 residues. CDR3: CASSLWTSGGRYEQFF. The CDR3 DNA is TGTGCCAGCAGCTTATGGACTAGCGGGGGGCGGTATGAGCAGTTCTTC.

This clonotype has at least ten counts. The chain couples TRBV7-6 to TRBJ1-1; no firm D call. This CDR3 region has 13 residues. Trimming stripped 5 bases from V and 4 bases from J, with 11 bases between. Germline CDR1 SGHVS, CDR2 FNYEAQ. This chain's CDR3 is CASSLKVGTEAFF. The CDR3 nucleotides read TGTGCCAGCAGCCTAAAGGTGGGCACTGAAGCTTTCTTT.

The V and J genes are TRBV2 and TRBJ2-1; 8 nucleotides agree with TRBD1. CDR1 is SNHLY and CDR2 is FYNNEI in the germline V gene. CDR3 length equals 13 residues. The V gene end was trimmed by 8 bases and the J gene end by 5 bases; junction bases not matched to a gene: 5. The CDR3: CASHLTGDNEQFF. The CDR3 bases are TGTGCCAGCCACCTGACAGGGGACAATGAGCAGTTCTTC.

The genes are TRBV5-6 and TRBJ2-5; D perhaps matches TRBD2 (6 bases). Germline assignment: CDR1 SGHDT and CDR2 YYEEEE. The V end was cut by 2 bases, the J end by 6 bases, with 14 bases between. CDR3 length equals 14 residues. The chain's CDR3 is CASSLGGAGKTQYF. The CDR3 DNA follows: TGTGCCAGCAGCTTAGGCGGGGCGGGGAAGACCCAGTACTTC.

This clonotype was found a few times. This chain uses TRBV11-2 with TRBJ2-2, with 12 nucleotides matching TRBD1. Germline CDR1 reads SGHAT; CDR2 reads FQNNGV. V lost 4 bases and J lost 7; bases outside the gene matches: 7. This CDR3 is built from 16 residues. CDR3 nucleotide sequence: TGTGCCAGCAGCTCACGGGACAGGGGGCCTATCGGGGAGCTGTTTTTT. This sequence encodes CASSSRDRGPIGELFF.

This clonotype turned up a few times. J is TRBJ1-4 and V is TRBV5-1; D gene ambiguous. Per the germline V gene, CDR1 is SGHRS and CDR2 is YFSETQ. The CDR3 is 18 amino acids. Deletions cut 0 bases from V and 0 bases from J, with 15 bases between. CDR3 sequence: CASSLDGLKVATNEKLFF. The CDR3 nucleotides read TGCGCCAGCAGCTTGGACGGCCTTAAAGTTGCAACTAATGAAAAACTGTTTTTT.